Sequencing of this T cell receptor (beta chain) was carried out in a study of OX40 agonist ivuxolimab in advanced cancers. Background for the entire study: The costimulatory receptor OX40 (CD134) was targeted by ivuxolimab, a fully human IgG2 agonistic monoclonal antibody. Prior anti-PD-1, anti-PD-L1 or anti-CTLA-4 therapy was permitted, and less than 45% of dose-escalation patients had received checkpoint inhibitors. Intravenous ivuxolimab was administered to patients every 2 weeks at six dose levels: 0.01, 0.1, 0.3, 1.5, 3 and 10 mg/kg. The dose-escalation cohort was about 83% male with a mean age of 60 years, ranging from roughly 23 to 90. The paper covers the monotherapy dose-escalation part of the phase I ivuxolimab trial, which included N ≈ 57 patients. Partial responses occurred in three dose-escalation patients, of whom one had hepatocellular carcinoma and two had cutaneous melanoma. Among the 50 to 55 dose-escalation patients, about 20 had hepatocellular carcinoma, around 15 melanoma, 9 renal cell carcinoma and 9 head and neck cancer. Peripheral TCRbeta sequencing aimed to test whether ivuxolimab altered TCR sequence diversity and caused clonal T-cell expansion. On the study overall, not on this receptor specifically: In partial responders in the 0.1-3.0 mg/kg groups, normalized peripheral clonal expansion was found to be among the lowest, especially among CD8+ T cells. Low levels of normalized T-cell clonal expansion were also seen in some patients who did not respond. The antigen specificity of the clonally expanded peripheral T cells was not determined. After ivuxolimab, more expanded clones were found on average in CD8+ T cells than in CD4+ T cells. At doses from 0.1 to 3.0 mg/kg, clonal expansion was seen in both CD4+ and CD8+ blood T cells between baseline and week 6.

To sequence the TCRbeta CDR3 region, genomic DNA was isolated from the sorted cells. TCRbeta CDR3 regions were sequenced using the immunoSEQ Assay. The source is immuneACCESS, and TCRdb retained only in-frame sequences with V and J called. Part of the clones is not carried over; for the studies checked, unresolved V genes explain less than half of this, and the remainder is unexplained. The table for this sample lists 65,000 to 95,000 clones; roughly 90% of them were counted only once. The top ten clones comprise about 2.1% of the sample. Trimming costs V 8 bases and J 0 bases, and their ends lie 23 bases apart. The CDR3 goes from the cysteine to the phenylalanine over 18 residues. Solely the CDR3 DNA is kept, with 54 bases framed from the first base. The germline V gene (reference sequence) provides CDR1 SEHNR and CDR2 FQNEAQ. Patients with a history of autoimmune disease or receiving systemic immunosuppression were excluded from the trial. Peripheral blood for TCR sequencing was collected from all dose cohorts at baseline, on cycle 4 day 1, and on cycle 7 day 1. Samples came from an open-label, multicenter, first-in-human phase I dose-escalation trial of ivuxolimab. Adults with locally advanced or metastatic melanoma, renal cell, hepatocellular, or head and neck squamous cell carcinoma were enrolled in the trial. Before TCR sequencing, CD4+ T cells and CD8+ T cells were sorted from peripheral blood as separate populations.

This clone is a singleton in its sample. No cognate antigen has been identified for it. Per-base qualities were not stored, and no clone one base away is much larger. This TCR was sampled from an adult with an advanced solid tumor such as melanoma, head and neck, liver or kidney cancer. Rearrangement joined TRBV7-9 to TRBJ1-5; no confident D gene assignment can be made. The sample consisted of CD4+ or CD8+ T cells sorted from blood, taken in a trial of the OX40 agonist ivuxolimab. The CDR3 reads CASATRSTKIYSNQPQHF. The nucleotides read TGTGCCAGCGCCACGAGGTCGACGAAGATTTATAGCAATCAGCCCCAGCATTTT. The CDR3 plus the reference TRBV7-9 and TRBJ1-5 genes for the other parts give the full variable domain: DTGVSQNPRHKITKRGQNVTFRCDPISEHNRLYWYRQTLGQGPEFLTYFQNEAQLEKSRLLSDRFSAERPKGSFSTLEIQRTEQGDSAMYLCASATRSTKIYSNQPQHFGDGTRLSIL.